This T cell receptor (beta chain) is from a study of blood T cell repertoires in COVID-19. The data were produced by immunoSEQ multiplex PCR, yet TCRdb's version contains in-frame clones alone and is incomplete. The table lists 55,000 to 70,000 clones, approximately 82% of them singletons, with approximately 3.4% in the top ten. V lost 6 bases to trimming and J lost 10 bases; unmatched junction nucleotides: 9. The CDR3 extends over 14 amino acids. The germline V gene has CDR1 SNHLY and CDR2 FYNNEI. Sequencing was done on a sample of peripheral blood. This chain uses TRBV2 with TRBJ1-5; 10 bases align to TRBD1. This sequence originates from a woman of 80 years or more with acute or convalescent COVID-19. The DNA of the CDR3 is TGTGCCAGCAGCCGTGACAGGGGGCGTTTCCCCCAGCATTTT. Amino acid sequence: CASSRDRGRFPQHF. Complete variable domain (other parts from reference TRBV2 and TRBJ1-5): EPEVTQTPSHQVTQMGQEVILRCVPISNHLYFYWYRQILGQKVEFLVSFYNNEISEKSEIFDDQFSVERPDGSNFTLKIRSTKLEDSAMYFCASSRDRGRFPQHFGDGTRLSIL.